These T cell receptor beta chains were read from a single sample in a study of T cell repertoires in ileal Crohn's disease. Sequenced by immunoSEQ multiplex PCR; TCRdb stores in-frame clones only, minus some. The table records roughly 5,300 clones, about 83% of them present only once. Material: ileal tissue. Receptor source: an adult with Crohn's disease. The CDR3 runs from the conserved cysteine through the conserved F or W. Not every row has a clone size; where given, it reads once, few, many or a size class.

clone_size | v_call | cdr3_aa
NA | TRBV12-5 | CASAGTANTEAFF
NA | TRBV15 | CATSRSGQLNTEAFF
NA | TRBV5-6 | CASSLDFRSARTERTEAFF
NA | TRBV2 | CASSELATEAFF
NA | TRBV5-4 | CASRRTSSDNEQFF
NA | TRBV28 | CASSPRPLLSIYF
NA | TRBV18 | CASSPGQSNQPQHF
NA | TRBV5-4 | CASSYREGLETQYF
NA | TRBV11-2 | CASSLDGQGYNEQFF
NA | TRBV6-5 | CASSRGGLNSPLHF
NA | TRBV10-3 | CAISERGKQYF
NA | TRBV7-3 | CASSPDRGTDTQYF
NA | TRBV4-1 | CASSQDASINEKLFF
NA | TRBV14 | CASSQIQGITEAFF
NA | TRBV10-3 | CAIHTGGNSPLHF
NA | TRBV10-3 | CAISDRATDTQYF
NA | TRBV5-4 | CASSSGRDRSNYGYTF
NA | TRBV6-6 | CASSAQTENEQFF
NA | TRBV6-1 | CASSGTRAVGTDTQYF
NA | TRBV15 | CATSSPGTADYEQYF
NA | TRBV30 | CAWITGSGERLRGSPLHF
NA | TRBV27 | CASSSPTTGWYGYTF
NA | TRBV11-2 | CASSLGSKGYGYTF
NA | TRBV27 | CASSPGQNNEQFF
few | TRBV6-1 | CATKETGSGVYEQYF
once | TRBV6-1 | CASSPGWAEKLFF
NA | TRBV25-1 | CASNYRTEQFF
NA | TRBV29-1 | CSVLPTGQRYYGYTF
NA | TRBV7-2 | CASSSGLAGRAAQYF
NA | TRBV11-1 | CASSNPQGAKNIQYF
NA | TRBV10-2 | CASSGLAGGTDTQYF
NA | TRBV6-5 | CASSYSQNGYTF
NA | TRBV5-1 | CASSYGTGGVETQYF
NA | TRBV7-9 | CASSLEYRTNYGYTF
NA | TRBV6-5 | CASSFLTGTGGNEQFF
NA | TRBV7-4 | CASSLVGGLETQYF
NA | TRBV6-1 | CASGGQVRSPLHF
NA | TRBV5-1 | CASSAGHRDLYNEQFF
NA | TRBV14 | CASSQGYGGGLGTQYF
once | TRBV6-6 | CASSYSTGSEQYF
NA | TRBV4-1 | CASSPQMGVAGYTF
NA | TRBV28 | CASSSGDTEAFF
NA | TRBV7-9 | CASRQTYTSVYNEQFF
NA | TRBV6-1 | CASRKQTGANTEAFF
NA | TRBV6-1 | CASVRDSYNEQFF
few | TRBV29-1 | CSVASQNYGYTF
NA | TRBV2 | CASSLTGVTEAFF
large | TRBV11-2 | CASSLELKGRSNEKLFF
NA | TRBV6-5 | CASSHNNPYPGELFF
NA | TRBV7-2 | CASSPTPAGFDNSPLHF
NA | TRBV14 | CASSEGNQPQHF
NA | TRBV7-3 | CASRARGQGGTGELFF